The 18 T cell receptor beta chains below all came from one sample that was sequenced in a study of T cell responses to AZD1222 COVID-19 vaccine. Produced via immunoSEQ multiplex PCR; TCRdb's table is partial and in-frame only. The table includes around 130,000 clones, about nine tenths detected once. Here the sequenced sample was peripheral blood, taken 28 days after the second dose of the MenACWY control vaccine. Every receptor here comes from an adult who received the MenACWY meningococcal vaccine as a control.

This clone was counted a single time. The chain has TRBV7-6 and TRBJ2-3; the match to TRBD2 covers 9 bases. The length of the CDR3 is 17 residues. Germline V gene lookup returns CDR1 SGHVS and CDR2 FNYEAQ. The V segment lost 3 bases and the J segment 1 base; nucleotides outside the gene matches: 8. The CDR3 here is CASSFQPSGKGTDTQYF. The CDR3 DNA reads TGTGCCAGCAGCTTCCAACCTAGCGGGAAGGGCACAGATACGCAGTATTTT.

This chain joins TRBV25-1 and TRBJ1-2; 7 nucleotides match TRBD1. Germline assignment: CDR1 MGHDK and CDR2 SYGVNS. Germline trimming cut 8 bases from V and 2 bases from J; bases unmatched to any gene: 2. CDR3 length: 12 amino acids. The CDR3 is CASGQENYGYTF. The CDR3 nucleotides are TGTGCCAGCGGACAGGAAAACTATGGCTACACCTTC.

The CDR3 here is CASSLGQHLTNEKLFF. In DNA form, the CDR3 reads TGTGCCAGCAGCTTGGGACAGCACCTCACTAATGAAAAACTGTTTTTT. The rearrangement links TRBV5-8 to TRBJ1-4; tentative D call: TRBD1 (5 bases). Per the germline V gene, CDR1 is SGHTS and CDR2 is YDEGEE. Deletions cut 0 bases from V and 2 bases from J, with 11 bases between. This CDR3 contains 16 residues. The variable domain in full, with the rest retrieved from reference TRBV5-8 and TRBJ1-4, is EAGVTQSPTHLIKTRGQQATLRCSPISGHTSVYWYQQALGLGLQFLLWYDEGEERNRGNFPPRFSGRQFPNYSSELNVNALELEDSALYLCASSLGQHLTNEKLFFGSGTQLSVL.

The chain uses TRBV9 and TRBJ2-7; the D is unclear. This CDR3 is 15 amino acids long. The V end was cut by 0 bases, the J end by 3 bases, with 13 bases between. Germline-derived CDR1 and CDR2 are SGDLS and YYNGEE. CDR3 sequence reads: CASSVADTGGYEQYF. The CDR3 nucleotides are TGTGCCAGCAGCGTAGCTGACACGGGTGGCTACGAGCAGTACTTC.

The genes are TRBV28 and TRBJ2-7; possible D gene TRBD2, 5 bases. The CDR3 length is 15 residues. V was shortened by 6 bases and J by 2 bases, with 17 bases between the two germline ends. In germline, CDR1 is MDHEN, CDR2 SYDVKM. The CDR3 loop is CASSFRGGKAYEQYF. The CDR3 DNA reads as TGTGCCAGCAGCTTTCGGGGTGGCAAAGCCTACGAGCAGTACTTC.

This clone was seen a few times. V is TRBV7-3 and J is TRBJ1-5; D is perhaps TRBD1 (5 bases). The CDR3 length is 16 residues. With 5 bases removed from V and 4 bases from J, the gap between germline ends came to 18 bases. Germline CDR1 SGHTA, CDR2 FQGTGA. The CDR3 loop is CASSPPARGWNQPQHF. CDR3 DNA: TGTGCCAGCAGCCCACCGGCCCGGGGGTGGAATCAGCCCCAGCATTTT.

This clone turned up a few times. CDR3 DNA: TGTGCCAGCAGCACACAGGACATCTACCTCACCGGGGAGCTGTTTTTT. Its protein is CASSTQDIYLTGELFF. This chain uses TRBV9 with TRBJ2-2; D might be TRBD1 (5 bases). The V end lost 4 bases, the J end lost 4 bases, and 17 bases lay between the germline ends. The CDR3 has 16 amino acids. Germline lookup yields CDR1 SGDLS and CDR2 YYNGEE.

V gene TRBV14 combines with J gene TRBJ1-1; the D is unclear. The V end lost 2 bases, the J end lost 1 base, and 11 bases lay between the germline ends. The CDR3 spans 15 residues. Germline loops: CDR1 SGHDN, CDR2 FVKESK. CDR3 sequence reads: CASSQTDGWNTEAFF. In DNA, the CDR3 is TGTGCCAGCAGCCAAACGGACGGGTGGAACACTGAAGCTTTCTTT. The full variable domain, in which reference TRBV14 and TRBJ1-1 provide the parts outside the CDR3, is EAGVTQFPSHSVIEKGQTVTLRCDPISGHDNLYWYRRVMGKEIKFLLHFVKESKQDESGMPNNRFLAERTGGTYSTLKVQPAELEDSGVYFCASSQTDGWNTEAFFGQGTRLTVV.

The chain recombines TRBV7-9 with TRBJ2-2, with D possibly TRBD1 on 5 matching bases. Trimming removed 5 bases from V and 0 bases from J, with 13 bases in between. CDR3 size: 16 residues. The V gene's germline CDR1 is SEHNR and CDR2 FQNEAQ (reference sequence). The CDR3 DNA reads as TGTGCCAGCAGCCGAGATCCGACAGCGAACACCGGGGAGCTGTTTTTT. Translated: CASSRDPTANTGELFF.

The chain is built from TRBV19 and TRBJ2-3, with D hard to call. Germline V CDR1 and CDR2: LNHDA, SQIVND (reference sequence). CDR3 length: 13 residues. V lost 10 bases to trimming and J lost 2 bases, with 13 bases between them. Written as DNA, the CDR3 is TGTGCCACCGCGGAACTATTCACAGATACGCAGTATTTT. Its translation: CATAELFTDTQYF.

The chain employs TRBV7-2 and TRBJ2-1, with unresolved D. CDR3 length: 15 amino acids. Germline-derived CDR1 and CDR2 are SGHTA and FQGNSA. Deletions cut 2 bases from V and 6 bases from J, with 14 bases between. For the CDR3, the DNA is TGTGCCAGCAGCTTACGTAGTAATTTGGGCAATGAGCAGTTCTTC. As protein: CASSLRSNLGNEQFF.

This chain links TRBV6-4 with TRBJ2-2; possibly TRBD1 for D (5 bases). The CDR3 is 15 residues long. Per germline, CDR1 MRHNA and CDR2 SNTAGT. The ends were cut back, 3 bases at V and 4 bases at J, with 12 bases in the middle. This CDR3 reads CASSDGAGSTGELFF. The CDR3, as DNA: TGTGCCAGCAGTGATGGGGCAGGATCCACCGGGGAGCTGTTTTTT.

This clone was counted between two and nine times. The rearrangement links TRBV5-1 to TRBJ1-2; TRBD1 aligns across 9 bases. The CDR3 loop spans 15 amino acids. V gave up 4 bases and J gave up 11 bases; unmatched junction bases: 15. Germline loops: CDR1 SGHRS, CDR2 YFSETQ. In DNA form, the CDR3 reads TGCGCCAGCAGCAGACCATCCGGGACAGGGCCCCTGTACACCTTC. Protein product: CASSRPSGTGPLYTF.

The J gene is TRBJ2-2, the V gene TRBV11-2; 9 nucleotides match TRBD2. Germline lookup yields CDR1 SGHAT and CDR2 FQNNGV. CDR3 length: 17 residues. V trimming: 4 bases; J trimming: 4 bases; junction bases outside the gene matches: 10. In DNA form, the CDR3 reads TGTGCCAGCAGCTATCGAACCGGGACTAGCTTCACCGGGGAGCTGTTTTTT. Translation gives CASSYRTGTSFTGELFF.

This chain connects TRBV24-1 to TRBJ2-3; 7 bases are shared with TRBD1. Unmatched junction bases numbered 5, after V lost 4 bases and J lost 5 bases. Germline CDR1 and CDR2: KGHDR and SFDVKD. CDR3 length equals 14 residues. The CDR3 coding sequence is TGTGCCACCAGTGACCGCACAGGGGAAGATACGCAGTATTTT. The encoded protein is CATSDRTGEDTQYF.

This sequence joins TRBV20-1 and TRBJ2-3; D is unresolved. V was pared by 3 bases and J by 3 bases, with 16 bases between. CDR1 DFQATT and CDR2 SNEGSKA come from the germline V gene (reference sequence). There are 15 residues in the CDR3. The CDR3 coding sequence is TGCAGTGCTAGTCTAGGCGCAGGCCCTACAGATACGCAGTATTTT. Translated, it gives CSASLGAGPTDTQYF.

The chain couples TRBV11-2 to TRBJ2-1, with D perhaps being TRBD1 or TRBD2 (6 bases each). The CDR3 runs 16 residues. Germline V gene data show CDR1 as SGHAT and CDR2 as FQNNGV. The V and J ends lost 5 bases and 0 bases respectively, with 14 bases between them. The CDR3 here is CASSRGTGSSYNEQFF. The CDR3 DNA reads TGTGCCAGCAGCAGGGGGACTGGAAGCTCCTACAATGAGCAGTTCTTC.

This clone is a singleton in its sample. The V and J genes are TRBV28 and TRBJ2-1; 7 bases are shared with TRBD1. Germline assignment: CDR1 MDHEN and CDR2 SYDVKM. The CDR3 has 11 residues. Trimming at V came to 3 bases and at J to 13 bases, leaving 3 bases not matched to a gene. The CDR3 region is CASSLRDSQFF. The CDR3 bases are TGTGCCAGCAGTTTGAGGGACAGCCAGTTCTTC.